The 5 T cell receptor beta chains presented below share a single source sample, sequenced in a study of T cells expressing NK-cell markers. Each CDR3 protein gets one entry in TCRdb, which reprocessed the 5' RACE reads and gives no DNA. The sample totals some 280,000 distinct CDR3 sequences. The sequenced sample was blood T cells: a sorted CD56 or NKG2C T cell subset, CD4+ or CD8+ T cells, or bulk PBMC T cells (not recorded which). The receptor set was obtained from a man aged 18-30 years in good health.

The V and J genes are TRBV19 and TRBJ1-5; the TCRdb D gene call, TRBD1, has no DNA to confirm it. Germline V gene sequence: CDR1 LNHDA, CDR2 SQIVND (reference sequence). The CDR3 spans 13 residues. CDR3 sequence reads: CASDGDRAYPQHF.

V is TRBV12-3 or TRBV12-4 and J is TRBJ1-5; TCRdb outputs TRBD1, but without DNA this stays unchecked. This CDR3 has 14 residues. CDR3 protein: CASSYDRPRQPQHF.

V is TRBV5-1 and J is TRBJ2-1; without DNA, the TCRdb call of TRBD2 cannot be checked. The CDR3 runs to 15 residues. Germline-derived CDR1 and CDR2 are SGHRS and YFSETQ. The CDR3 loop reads CASSVLGTSGGGQFF.

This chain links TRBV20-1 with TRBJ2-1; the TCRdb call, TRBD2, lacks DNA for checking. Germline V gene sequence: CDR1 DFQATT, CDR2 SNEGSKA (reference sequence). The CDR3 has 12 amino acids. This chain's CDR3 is CSAFRTGSRQFF.

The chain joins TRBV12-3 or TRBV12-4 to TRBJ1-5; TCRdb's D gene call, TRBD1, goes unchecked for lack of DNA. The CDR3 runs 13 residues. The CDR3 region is CASSLGQGRPQHF.